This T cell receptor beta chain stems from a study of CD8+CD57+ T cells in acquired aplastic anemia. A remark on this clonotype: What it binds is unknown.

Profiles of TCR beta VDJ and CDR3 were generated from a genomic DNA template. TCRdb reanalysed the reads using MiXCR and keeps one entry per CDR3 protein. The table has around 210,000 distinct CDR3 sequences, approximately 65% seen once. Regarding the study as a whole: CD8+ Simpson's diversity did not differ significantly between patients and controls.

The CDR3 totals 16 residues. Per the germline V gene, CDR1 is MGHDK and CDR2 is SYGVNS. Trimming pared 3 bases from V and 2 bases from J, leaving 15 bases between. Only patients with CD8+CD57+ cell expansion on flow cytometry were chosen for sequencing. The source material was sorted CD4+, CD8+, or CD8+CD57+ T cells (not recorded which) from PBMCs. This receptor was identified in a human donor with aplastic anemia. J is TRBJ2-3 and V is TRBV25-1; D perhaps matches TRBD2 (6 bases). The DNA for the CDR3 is TGTGCCAGCAGTGACCCGGGACTCGGGGTCACAGATACGCAGTATTTT. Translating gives CASSDPGLGVTDTQYF.